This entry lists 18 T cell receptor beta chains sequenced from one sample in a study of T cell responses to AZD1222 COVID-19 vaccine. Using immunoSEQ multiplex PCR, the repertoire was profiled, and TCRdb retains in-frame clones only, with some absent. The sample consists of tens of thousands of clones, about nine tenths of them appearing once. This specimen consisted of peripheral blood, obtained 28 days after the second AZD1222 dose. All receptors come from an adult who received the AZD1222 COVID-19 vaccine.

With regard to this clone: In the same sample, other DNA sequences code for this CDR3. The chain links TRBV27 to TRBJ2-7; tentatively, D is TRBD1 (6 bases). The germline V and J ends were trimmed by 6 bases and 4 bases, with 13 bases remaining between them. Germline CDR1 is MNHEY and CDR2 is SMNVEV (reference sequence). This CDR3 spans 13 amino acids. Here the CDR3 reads CASSLLGGYEQYF. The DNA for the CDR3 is TGTGCCAGCAGCCTGTTAGGGGGATACGAGCAGTACTTC.

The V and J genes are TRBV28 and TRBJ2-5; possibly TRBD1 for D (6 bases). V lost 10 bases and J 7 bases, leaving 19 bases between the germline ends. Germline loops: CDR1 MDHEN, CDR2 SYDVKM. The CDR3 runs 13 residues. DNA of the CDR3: TGTGCCACGAGGGGGTTCGGCTCATGGACCCAGTACTTC. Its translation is CATRGFGSWTQYF.

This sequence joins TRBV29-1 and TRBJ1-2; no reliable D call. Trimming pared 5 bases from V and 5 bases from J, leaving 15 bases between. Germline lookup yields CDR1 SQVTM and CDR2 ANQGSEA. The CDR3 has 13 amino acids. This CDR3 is CSVQLRGWYGYTF. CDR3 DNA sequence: TGCAGCGTTCAGCTCCGGGGTTGGTATGGCTACACCTTC.

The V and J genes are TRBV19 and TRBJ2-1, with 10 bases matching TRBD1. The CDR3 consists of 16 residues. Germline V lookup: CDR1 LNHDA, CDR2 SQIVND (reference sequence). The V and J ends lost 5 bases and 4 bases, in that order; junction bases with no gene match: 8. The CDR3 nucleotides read TGTGCCAGTAGTCCTGACGACAGGGGGCGTTACAATGAGCAGTTCTTC. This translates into CASSPDDRGRYNEQFF.

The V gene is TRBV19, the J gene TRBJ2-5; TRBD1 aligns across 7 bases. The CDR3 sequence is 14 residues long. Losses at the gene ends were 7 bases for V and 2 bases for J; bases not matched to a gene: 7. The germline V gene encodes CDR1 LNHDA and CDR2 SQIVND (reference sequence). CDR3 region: CASNPGQIQETQYF. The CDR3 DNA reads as TGTGCCAGTAATCCGGGACAGATTCAAGAGACCCAGTACTTC.

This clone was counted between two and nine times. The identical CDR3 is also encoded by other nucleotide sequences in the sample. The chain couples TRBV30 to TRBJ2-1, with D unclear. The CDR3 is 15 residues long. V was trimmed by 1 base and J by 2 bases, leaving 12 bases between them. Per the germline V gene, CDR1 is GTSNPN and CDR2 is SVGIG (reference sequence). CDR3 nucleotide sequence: TGTGCCTGGAGTGGCGGCGGTGGGACCTACAATGAGCAGTTCTTC. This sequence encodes CAWSGGGGTYNEQFF.

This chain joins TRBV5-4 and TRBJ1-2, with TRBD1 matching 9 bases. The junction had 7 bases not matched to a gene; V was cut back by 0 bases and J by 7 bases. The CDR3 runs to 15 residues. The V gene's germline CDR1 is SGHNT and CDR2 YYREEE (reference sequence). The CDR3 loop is CASSLERDRVAGYTF. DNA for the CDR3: TGTGCCAGCAGCTTGGAACGGGACAGGGTAGCTGGCTACACCTTC.

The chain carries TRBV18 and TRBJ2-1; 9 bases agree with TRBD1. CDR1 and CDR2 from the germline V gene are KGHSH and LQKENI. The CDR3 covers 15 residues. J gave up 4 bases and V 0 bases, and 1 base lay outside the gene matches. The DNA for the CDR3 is TGTGCCAGCTCACCACCAGGGACAGGGTACAATGAGCAGTTCTTC. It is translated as CASSPPGTGYNEQFF. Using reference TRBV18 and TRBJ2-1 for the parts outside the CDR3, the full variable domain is NAGVMQNPRHLVRRRGQEARLRCSPMKGHSHVYWYRQLPEEGLKFMVYLQKENIIDESGMPKERFSAEFPKEGPSILRIQQVVRGDSAAYFCASSPPGTGYNEQFFGPGTRLTVL.

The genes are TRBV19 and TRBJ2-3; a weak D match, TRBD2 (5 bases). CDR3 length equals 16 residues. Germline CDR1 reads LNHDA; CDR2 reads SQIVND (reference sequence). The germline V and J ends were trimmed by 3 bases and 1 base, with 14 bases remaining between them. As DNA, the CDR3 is TGTGCCAGTAGTATCGGCGCGGGCCCTGGCACAGATACGCAGTATTTT. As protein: CASSIGAGPGTDTQYF.

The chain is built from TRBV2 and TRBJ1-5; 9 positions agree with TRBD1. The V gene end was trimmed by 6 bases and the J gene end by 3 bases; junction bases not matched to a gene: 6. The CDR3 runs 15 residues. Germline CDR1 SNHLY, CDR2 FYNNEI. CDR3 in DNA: TGTGCCAGCAGAATGGGACAGGGACTCAATCAGCCCCAGCATTTT. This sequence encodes CASRMGQGLNQPQHF. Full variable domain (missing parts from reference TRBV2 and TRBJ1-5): EPEVTQTPSHQVTQMGQEVILRCVPISNHLYFYWYRQILGQKVEFLVSFYNNEISEKSEIFDDQFSVERPDGSNFTLKIRSTKLEDSAMYFCASRMGQGLNQPQHFGDGTRLSIL.

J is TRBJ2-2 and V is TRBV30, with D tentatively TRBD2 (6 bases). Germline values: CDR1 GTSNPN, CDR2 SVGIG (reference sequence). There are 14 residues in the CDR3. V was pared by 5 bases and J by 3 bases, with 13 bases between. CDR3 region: CAWVTRSDTGELFF. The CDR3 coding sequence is TGTGCCTGGGTGACTAGGAGTGACACCGGGGAGCTGTTTTTT.

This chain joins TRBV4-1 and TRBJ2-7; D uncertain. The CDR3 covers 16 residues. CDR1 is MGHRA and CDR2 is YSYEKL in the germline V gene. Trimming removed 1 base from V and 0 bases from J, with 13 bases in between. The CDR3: CASSQGRGTHSYEQYF. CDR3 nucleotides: TGCGCCAGCAGCCAAGGCCGTGGAACCCACTCCTACGAGCAGTACTTC.

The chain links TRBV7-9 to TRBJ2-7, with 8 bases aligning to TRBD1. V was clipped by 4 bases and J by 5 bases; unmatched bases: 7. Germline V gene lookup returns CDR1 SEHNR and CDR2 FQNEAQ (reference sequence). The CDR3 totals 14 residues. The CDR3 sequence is CASSSGQGINEQYF. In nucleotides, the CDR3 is TGTGCCAGCAGCTCCGGACAGGGCATCAACGAGCAGTACTTC.

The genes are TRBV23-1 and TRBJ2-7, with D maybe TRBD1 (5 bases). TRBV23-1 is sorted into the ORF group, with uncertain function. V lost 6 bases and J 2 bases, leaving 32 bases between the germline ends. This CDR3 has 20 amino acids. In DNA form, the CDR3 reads TGCGCCAGCAGGGATTGGACCGTAGGGCCCCGGACACCTCTAACCTACGAGCAGTACTTC. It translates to CASRDWTVGPRTPLTYEQYF.

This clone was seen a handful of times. This chain's CDR3 is CASSEYPLAGGSEQFF. The CDR3 DNA reads as TGTGCCAGCAGTGAATACCCACTAGCGGGAGGTAGTGAGCAGTTCTTC. The chain joins TRBV25-1 to TRBJ2-1, with 12 bases fitting TRBD2. The CDR3 loop spans 16 amino acids. Germline V gene lookup returns CDR1 MGHDK and CDR2 SYGVNS. Losses at the gene ends were 0 bases for V and 9 bases for J; bases not matched to a gene: 6.

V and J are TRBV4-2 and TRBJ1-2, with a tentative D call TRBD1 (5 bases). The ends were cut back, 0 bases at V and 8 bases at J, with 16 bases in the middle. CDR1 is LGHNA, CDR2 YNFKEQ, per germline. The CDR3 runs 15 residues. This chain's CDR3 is CASSQDLGEWWGYTF. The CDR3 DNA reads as TGTGCCAGCAGCCAAGATTTGGGGGAATGGTGGGGCTACACCTTC.

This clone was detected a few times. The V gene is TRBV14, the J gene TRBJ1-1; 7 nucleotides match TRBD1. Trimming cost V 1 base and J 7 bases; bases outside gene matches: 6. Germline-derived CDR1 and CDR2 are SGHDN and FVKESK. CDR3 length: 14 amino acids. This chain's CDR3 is CASSQARRGVEAFF. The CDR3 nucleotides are TGTGCCAGCAGCCAAGCTCGCAGGGGGGTTGAAGCTTTCTTT.

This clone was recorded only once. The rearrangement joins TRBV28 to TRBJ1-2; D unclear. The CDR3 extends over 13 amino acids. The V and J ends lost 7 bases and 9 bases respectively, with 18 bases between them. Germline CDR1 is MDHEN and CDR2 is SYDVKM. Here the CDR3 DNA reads TGTGCCAGCAATTCCGGCCCCGTAATAAGCTACACCTTC. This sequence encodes CASNSGPVISYTF.